This TCR beta chain was retrieved from a study of blood T cell repertoires in COVID-19. Here immunoSEQ multiplex PCR was the method, and the copy in TCRdb shows in-frame clones only, minus some. Of over 150,000 clones listed, about 88% are singletons. This clone appeared a single time. Germline CDR1 is MNHEY and CDR2 is SVGEGT. The trim removed 5 bases at V and 7 bases at J, leaving 7 bases unmatched. The CDR3 consists of 14 residues. Followed over time, Seattle patients had been enrolled while infection was active. The V and J genes are TRBV6-2 or TRBV6-3 and TRBJ2-1, with TRBD2 matching over 8 bases. The TCR comes from a man in his fifties or sixties with COVID-19, enrolled during active disease. The sample taken for sequencing was peripheral blood. The CDR3 nucleotides are TGTGCCAGCAGTCCCGGGACTAGGTGGAATGAGCAGTTCTTC. Its protein product is CASSPGTRWNEQFF.